This record covers a single T cell receptor (beta chain). Its antigen is not identified. This record belongs to a study of OX40 agonist ivuxolimab in advanced cancers. The study's findings and limits: Among patients with partial responses at 0.1-3.0 mg/kg, clonal expansion was among the lowest. Averaging showed that CD8+ T cells had more expanded clones than CD4+ did. Low levels of normalized T-cell clonal expansion also appeared in some nonresponders.

Only in-frame clones appear in the TCRdb table, and some are missing; sequencing was by immunoSEQ multiplex PCR. The sample holds fewer than 25,000 clones, 80% to 90% seen once. CDR3 length: 12 amino acids. The germline V gene has CDR1 SQVTM and CDR2 ANQGSEA. V was clipped by 3 bases and J by 2 bases, with 7 bases between them. This receptor was identified in an adult with an advanced solid tumor such as melanoma, head and neck, liver or kidney cancer. The sequencing used CD4+ or CD8+ T cells sorted from blood, collected in a trial of the OX40 agonist ivuxolimab. The V and J genes are TRBV29-1 and TRBJ1-2; D remains ambiguous. The CDR3 protein is CSVEDGNYGYTF. The CDR3 DNA reads TGCAGCGTTGAGGACGGAAACTATGGCTACACCTTC.